Listed here is a single T cell receptor (beta chain). These data belong to a study of OX40 agonist ivuxolimab in advanced cancers. The method was immunoSEQ multiplex PCR; TCRdb's version includes in-frame clones alone and lacks a portion of them. The data show 43,000 or so clones, about 87% seen once. The germline V gene encodes CDR1 MNHEY and CDR2 SMNVEV (reference sequence). The V end was cut by 5 bases, the J end by 0 bases, with 1 base between. The CDR3 is 12 amino acids. V gene TRBV27 combines with J gene TRBJ1-4; no firm D call. This TCR came from an adult with an advanced solid tumor such as melanoma, head and neck, liver or kidney cancer. The sequenced sample was CD4+ or CD8+ T cells sorted from blood, obtained in a trial of the OX40 agonist ivuxolimab. CDR3 bases: TGTGCCAGCAGTACAACTAATGAAAAACTGTTTTTT. Translating it yields CASSTTNEKLFF.